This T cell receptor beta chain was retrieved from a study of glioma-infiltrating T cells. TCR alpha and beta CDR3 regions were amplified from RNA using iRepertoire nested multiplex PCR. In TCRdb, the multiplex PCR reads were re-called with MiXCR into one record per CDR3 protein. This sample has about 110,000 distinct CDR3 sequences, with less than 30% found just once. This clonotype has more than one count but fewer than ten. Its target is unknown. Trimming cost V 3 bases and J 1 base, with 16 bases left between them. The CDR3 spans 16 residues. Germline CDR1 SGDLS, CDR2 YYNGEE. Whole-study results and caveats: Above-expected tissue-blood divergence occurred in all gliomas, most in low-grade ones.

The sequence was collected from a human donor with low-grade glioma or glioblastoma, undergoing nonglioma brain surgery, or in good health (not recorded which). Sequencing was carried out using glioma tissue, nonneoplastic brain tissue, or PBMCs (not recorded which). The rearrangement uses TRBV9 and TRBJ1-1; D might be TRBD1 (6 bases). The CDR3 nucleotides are TGTGCCAGCAGCGCAAAGGGACACCTGAGGAACACTGAAGCTTTCTTT. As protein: CASSAKGHLRNTEAFF.